This T cell receptor beta chain comes out of a study of cytomegalovirus exposure and HLA in healthy donors. Findings and caveats of the study: According to a later analysis, donors in an Asian-associated ancestry cluster reportedly had fewer N-insertions than the approximately 730-donor mean.

Comments on this clone: Its target is unknown.

Each donor's status was that of a healthy bone marrow donor. Primers: 60 Vbeta forward and 13 Jbeta reverse. In the authors' methods: Later, 65 million to 85 million unique TCR beta chains were counted in an analysis, and approximately 10 million of them were shared. Here immunoSEQ multiplex PCR was the method, and the copy in TCRdb shows in-frame clones only, minus some. Clonal size and the V and J genes are those of that table, whereas D and trimming came from the DNA. The sample contains just over 150,000 clones, approximately 85% of which appear only once. Per germline, CDR1 MNHNS and CDR2 SASEGT. The CDR3 consists of 14 residues. V lost 10 bases to trimming and J lost 7 bases; unmatched junction nucleotides: 11.

V gene TRBV6-1 combines with J gene TRBJ1-2; TRBD1 agrees at 11 bases. This TCR derives from a woman between 18 and 29 years old in good health and CMV-seronegative. Sequencing used PBMCs. The CDR3 spells CATATGQGAVGYTF. CDR3 nucleotide sequence: TGTGCCACCGCGACCGGACAGGGGGCAGTTGGCTACACCTTC.